This T cell receptor (beta chain) was recovered during a study of Ad26.COV2.S vaccination and SARS-CoV-2 variants (TCRdb year 2021). Study-wide context: Vaccine-arm donors were drawn from COV1001, a multicentre, randomized, double-blind, placebo-controlled phase I-IIa trial of Ad26.COV2.S in healthy adults. Ad26.COV2.S was given intramuscularly at 5x10^10 or 1x10^11 viral particles, as a single shot or as two shots 56 days apart. TCRbeta repertoire sequencing was used to assess the specificity and breadth of SARS-CoV-2-reactive T cell receptors after Ad26.COV2.S vaccination. The TCR-sequenced set comprised approximately 30 samples: approximately 20 Ad26.COV2.S vaccine recipients, 5 placebo recipients and 8 SARS-CoV-2 convalescent individuals. Participants in the trial were split at random into five groups of five each, receiving low-dose or high-dose Ad26.COV2.S once or twice, or else placebo on both occasions. Throughout the experiments and outcome assessment, investigators stayed blinded to trial group allocation.

CDR1 is given as LNHDA and CDR2 as SQIVND, both from the germline V gene (reference sequence). V trim: 5 bases; J trim: 8 bases; unmatched bases: 12. The cysteine opens and the phenylalanine closes a CDR3 of 16 amino acids. Here the CDR3 DNA is all that survives: 48 bases in frame from base 1. Overall study outcomes, separate from this receptor: The study lacked the statistical power to compare responses across vaccine doses or regimens. Spike-specific TCR breadth was higher in Ad26.COV2.S recipients than in placebo recipients (P = 0.0014). The authors noted that total T cell responses may have been underestimated by the TCR breadth and depth analyses. Non-spike TCR breadth was comparable between vaccine and placebo recipients, consistent with the vaccine containing only spike. After vaccination, substantial breadth of spike-specific CD8+ and CD4+ T cell responses was reported.

This specimen's treatment or condition label, interpreted: some 20 received Ad26.COV2.S at low or high dose, single or two shots; about 5 received placebo; per-sample allocation not given. Repertoires of vaccine and placebo recipients were sequenced from samples taken on day 63 after the first injection. Between 29 July and 7 August 2020, Cohort 1b enrolled about two dozen adults aged 18-55 years at one site in Boston, USA. Ad26.COV2.S was a replication-incompetent adenovirus type 26 vector that expressed a prefusion-stabilized SARS-CoV-2 spike protein derived from the original Wuhan strain. As to this clone: The antigen it binds to is not known. No base qualities exist here, and no much larger clone lies one base off it.

The immunoSEQ Assay was used to sequence TCRbeta CDR3 regions. After extraction, genomic DNA underwent amplification by bias-controlled multiplex PCR, followed by high-throughput sequencing. Per the original workflow: To quantify the absolute abundance of each unique TCRbeta CDR3 region, sequences were collapsed and filtered. Usable DNA was measured by amplifying reference genes present in all nucleated cells, and TCRbeta template counts were normalized to that usable DNA to estimate T cell fraction. Repertoire TCRs were annotated as SARS-CoV-2-specific when V gene, CDR3 amino acid sequence and J gene were exactly matched to a known reactive TCR set. MIRA supplied the reference SARS-CoV-2 TCR set, which was filtered for enrichment in COVID-19-positive ImmuneCODE repertoires so that public or cross-reactive TCRs were removed. Based on the MIRA antigens, annotated TCRs were further analysed at the level of specific ORF or position within ORF. Breadth was defined as annotated unique rearrangements over total unique productive rearrangements; depth was the summed frequency of those rearrangements. TCR breadth was compared between groups using two-sided Wilcoxon rank-sum tests. In TCRdb, the immuneACCESS table is reduced to in-frame sequences with V and J assigned. These tables do not hold every clone; where another copy was compared, an unresolved V gene accounts for under half, and the others remain unexplained. V, J and clone size were drawn from that table, and D and trimming were deduced from the DNA. In all, the sample holds hundreds of thousands of clones, and roughly 90% of those were seen once. About 1.5% of the sample comes from the top ten.

This sequence uses TRBV19 and TRBJ1-1; 12 nucleotides in the junction match TRBD1. This sequence originates from a person between 18 and 65 years old who received the Ad26.COV2.S COVID-19 vaccine or a placebo. This specimen was peripheral blood, taken in a trial of Ad26.COV2.S vaccine versus placebo. The CDR3 region reads CASSSHWDRGRTEAFF. The DNA sequence is given as TGTGCCAGTAGTTCCCATTGGGACAGGGGGCGAACGGAAGCTTTCTTT.